Listed below are T cell receptor beta chains from one sample, sequenced in a study of blood T cell repertoires in COVID-19. Produced via immunoSEQ multiplex PCR; TCRdb's table is partial and in-frame only. This sample has nearly 350,000 clones, with around 91% found just once. The sequenced material came from peripheral blood. The receptors stem from a woman in her late teens or twenties who had recovered from COVID-19. The CDR3 runs from the conserved cysteine through the conserved F or W. A D gene is named only where the DNA matches it firmly. Clone size is not always given. Where it is, it says once, few, many or a class for expanded clones.

v_gene	len	d_gene	abundance	j_gene	CDR3nt	CDR3aa
TRBV24-1	13	.	.	TRBJ2-1	TGTGCCACCAGTGACGTGTACTACAATGAGCAGTTCTTC	CATSDVYYNEQFF
TRBV11-3	17	.	.	TRBJ2-3	TGTGCCAGCAGCTTAGATAGGAACAGGGAGAAGACAGATACGCAGTATTTT	CASSLDRNREKTDTQYF
TRBV2	17	TRBD1	few	TRBJ1-5	TGTGCCAGCAGTCCCGTCTTGACAGGGGATAGCAATCAGCCCCAGCATTTT	CASSPVLTGDSNQPQHF
TRBV19	11	.	.	TRBJ1-1	TGTGCCAGTAGTATGTGGGAGAAAGCTTTCTTT	CASSMWEKAFF
TRBV28	15	TRBD1	few	TRBJ1-4	TGTGCCAGCAGCGGGTACAGGGGGACTAATGAAAAACTGTTTTTT	CASSGYRGTNEKLFF
TRBV19	15	.	.	TRBJ1-1	TGTGCCAGTAGTATAGTAGGGACACCGAACACTGAAGCTTTCTTT	CASSIVGTPNTEAFF
TRBV6-2/TRBV6-3	17	.	.	TRBJ1-5	TGTGCCAGCAGTCCACGATTCATCCTGTCGGGCAATCAGCCCCAGCATTTT	CASSPRFILSGNQPQHF
TRBV21-1	12	.	.	TRBJ1-2	TGTGCCAGCAGTACAGGGCCATATGGCTACACCTTC	CASSTGPYGYTF
TRBV5-1	17	TRBD2	.	TRBJ2-3	TGCGCCAGCAGCTCCCTCCCTCAAACTAGCGGCACAGATACGCAGTATTTT	CASSSLPQTSGTDTQYF
TRBV19	13	TRBD1	.	TRBJ1-1	TGTGCCAGTAGGGGACAGGGGGCCGTTGAAGCTTTCTTT	CASRGQGAVEAFF
TRBV7-9	15	TRBD1	.	TRBJ1-5	TGTGCCAGCAGCTCGACACAGGGGCACAATCAGCCCCAGCATTTT	CASSSTQGHNQPQHF
TRBV2	16	.	.	TRBJ2-1	TGTGCCAGCAGGTTTCGTTTGGGAGTCTCCTACAATGAGCAGTTCTTC	CASRFRLGVSYNEQFF
TRBV7-9	16	TRBD2	.	TRBJ2-1	TGTGCCAGCAGCATGGGACTAGCGGGCGTCTACAATGAGCAGTTCTTC	CASSMGLAGVYNEQFF
TRBV4-3	16	.	once	TRBJ1-2	TGCGCCAGCAGCCCCGCCCTCGAGAGGAGTAACTATGGCTACACCTTC	CASSPALERSNYGYTF
TRBV7-8	15	TRBD1	.	TRBJ1-1	TGTGCCAGCAGCAACTCATACCAGGGGGCGGAGGAAGCTTTCTTT	CASSNSYQGAEEAFF
TRBV9	14	TRBD2	.	TRBJ2-5	TGTGCCAGCAGCGTAGGACTAGCGGGAGAGACCCAGTACTTC	CASSVGLAGETQYF
TRBV6-5	15	.	.	TRBJ1-4	TGTGCCAGCAGTTACTCGGGAGGGAGTAATGAAAAACTGTTTTTT	CASSYSGGSNEKLFF
TRBV7-2	18	TRBD2	.	TRBJ2-3	TGTGCCAGCAGCTTAAAAGCTAGCGGGAGTCTAAGCACAGATACGCAGTATTTT	CASSLKASGSLSTDTQYF
TRBV7-9	17	TRBD1	.	TRBJ1-1	TGTGCCAGCAGCTTAGCGCGATTGGACAGGGGGCGGACTGAAGCTTTCTTT	CASSLARLDRGRTEAFF
TRBV6-1	13	.	.	TRBJ1-5	TGTGCCAGCAGTGAGTTCCCGAATCAGCCCCAGCATTTT	CASSEFPNQPQHF
TRBV2	16	TRBD2	.	TRBJ2-5	TGTGCCAGCAGTATTACTGGCGGGAGTCCGGGGGAGACCCAGTACTTC	CASSITGGSPGETQYF
TRBV7-2	16	TRBD2	.	TRBJ2-2	TGTGCCAGCAGCTTAAATAGCGGGAGGGCCCACGGGGAGCTGTTTTTT	CASSLNSGRAHGELFF
TRBV9	17	TRBD2	.	TRBJ2-1	TGTGCCAGCAGCGCTCTGACTAGCGGGAGAAAGCACAATGAGCAGTTCTTC	CASSALTSGRKHNEQFF
TRBV7-9	17	.	.	TRBJ1-2	TGTGCCAGCAGCTCAGCCGGGGGGGCAGCCGCTAACTATGGCTACACCTTC	CASSSAGGAAANYGYTF
TRBV7-2	16	.	.	TRBJ2-2	TGTGCCAGCAGCCCCGATACCGGGATCTCCACCGGGGAGCTGTTTTTT	CASSPDTGISTGELFF
TRBV11-2	18	TRBD2	.	TRBJ2-3	TGTGCCAGCAGCTTAGGCGTCAGGGCGGGAGGGCCCGCAGATACGCAGTATTTT	CASSLGVRAGGPADTQYF
TRBV5-1	15	TRBD1	.	TRBJ2-3	TGCGCCAGCAGCCGGGGGACAGGAGACACAGATACGCAGTATTTT	CASSRGTGDTDTQYF
TRBV6-5	15	.	.	TRBJ2-5	TGTGCCAGCAGCCTCTCCCCGAGGGCCCGGGAGACCCAGTACTTC	CASSLSPRARETQYF
TRBV19	15	TRBD1	few	TRBJ1-3	TGTGCCAGTAGTGCGCCAGGGGGCTCTGGAAACACCATATATTTT	CASSAPGGSGNTIYF
TRBV5-1	13	TRBD1	.	TRBJ2-5	TGCGCCAGCAGCTCGACAGGGGACGAGACCCAGTACTTC	CASSSTGDETQYF
TRBV4-3	14	.	.	TRBJ2-5	TGCGCCAGCAGCCAGCACAGGGGGGGTGAGACCCAGTACTTC	CASSQHRGGETQYF
TRBV3-1/TRBV3-2	15	TRBD2	.	TRBJ2-5	TGTGCCAGCAGCCAAGGGCTAGCGGAGGACATAGGACGGTACTTC	CASSQGLAEDIGRYF
TRBV11-3	17	TRBD2	.	TRBJ2-1	TGTGCCAGCAGCTCAAAACGGACTAGCGGGTGGCAGGGTGAGCAGTTCTTC	CASSSKRTSGWQGEQFF